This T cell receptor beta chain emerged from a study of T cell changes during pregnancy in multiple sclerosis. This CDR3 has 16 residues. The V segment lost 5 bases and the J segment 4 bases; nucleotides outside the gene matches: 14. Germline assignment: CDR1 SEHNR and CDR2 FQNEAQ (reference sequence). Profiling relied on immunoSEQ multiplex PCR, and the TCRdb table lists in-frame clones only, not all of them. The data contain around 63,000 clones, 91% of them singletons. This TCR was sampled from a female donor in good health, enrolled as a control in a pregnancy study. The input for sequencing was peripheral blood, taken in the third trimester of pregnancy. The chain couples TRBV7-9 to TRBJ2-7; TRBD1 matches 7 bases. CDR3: CASSQTPTGHYYEQYF. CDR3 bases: TGTGCCAGCAGCCAAACACCGACAGGGCATTATTACGAGCAGTACTTC.